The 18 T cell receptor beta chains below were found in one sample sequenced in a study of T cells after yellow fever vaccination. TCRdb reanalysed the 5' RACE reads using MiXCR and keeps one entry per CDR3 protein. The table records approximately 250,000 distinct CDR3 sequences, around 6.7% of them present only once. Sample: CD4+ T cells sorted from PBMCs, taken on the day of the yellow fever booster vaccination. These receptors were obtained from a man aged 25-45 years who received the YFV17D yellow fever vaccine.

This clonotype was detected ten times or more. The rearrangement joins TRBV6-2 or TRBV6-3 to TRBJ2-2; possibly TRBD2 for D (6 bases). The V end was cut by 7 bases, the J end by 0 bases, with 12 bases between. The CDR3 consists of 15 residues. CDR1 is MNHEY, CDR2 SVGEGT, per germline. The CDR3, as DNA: TGTGCCAGCACCCGACTAGGGGCGAACACCGGGGAGCTGTTTTTT. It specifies CASTRLGANTGELFF.

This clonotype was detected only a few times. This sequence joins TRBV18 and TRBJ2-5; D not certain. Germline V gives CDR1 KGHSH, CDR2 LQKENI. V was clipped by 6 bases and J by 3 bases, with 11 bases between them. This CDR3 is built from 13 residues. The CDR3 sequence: CASSLNAEETQYF. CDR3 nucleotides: TGTGCCAGCTCTCTGAATGCGGAAGAGACCCAGTACTTC.

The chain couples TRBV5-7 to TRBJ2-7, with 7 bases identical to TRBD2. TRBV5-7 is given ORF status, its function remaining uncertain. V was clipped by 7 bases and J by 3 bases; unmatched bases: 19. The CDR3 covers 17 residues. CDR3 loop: CASGPGRGSVTFYEQYF. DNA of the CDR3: TGTGCCAGCGGCCCTGGGCGCGGGAGCGTGACATTCTACGAGCAGTACTTC.

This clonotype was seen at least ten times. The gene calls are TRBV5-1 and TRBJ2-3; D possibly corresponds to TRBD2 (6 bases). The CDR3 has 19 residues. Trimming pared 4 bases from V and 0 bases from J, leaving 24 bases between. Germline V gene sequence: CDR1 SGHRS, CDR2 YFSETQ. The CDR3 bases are TGCGCCAGCAGCCCGAGGAGGGGTGTGACCCACCACAGCACAGATACGCAGTATTTT. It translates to CASSPRRGVTHHSTDTQYF.

CDR3 loop: CASTSRVVAKNNEQFF. CDR3 nucleotides: TGTGCCAGCACGTCCCGTGTTGTAGCGAAAAACAATGAGCAGTTCTTC. The chain combines TRBV12-3 or TRBV12-4 with TRBJ2-1, with a weak D call TRBD2 (5 bases). V was clipped by 7 bases and J by 5 bases, with 21 bases between them. CDR3 length equals 16 residues.

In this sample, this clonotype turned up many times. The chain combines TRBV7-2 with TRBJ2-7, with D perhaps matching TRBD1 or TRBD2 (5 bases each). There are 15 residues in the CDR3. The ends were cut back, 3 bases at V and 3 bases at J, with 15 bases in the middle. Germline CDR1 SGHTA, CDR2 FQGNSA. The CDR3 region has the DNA TGTGCCAGCAGCTTGAGACGGGACGGATACTACGAGCAGTACTTC. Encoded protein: CASSLRRDGYYEQYF.

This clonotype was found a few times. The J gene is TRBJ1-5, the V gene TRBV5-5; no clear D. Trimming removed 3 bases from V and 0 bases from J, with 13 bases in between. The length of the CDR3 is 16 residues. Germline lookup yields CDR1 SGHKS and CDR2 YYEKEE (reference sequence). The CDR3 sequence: CASSWEGANSNQPQHF. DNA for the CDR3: TGTGCCAGCAGCTGGGAAGGAGCGAATAGCAATCAGCCCCAGCATTTT.

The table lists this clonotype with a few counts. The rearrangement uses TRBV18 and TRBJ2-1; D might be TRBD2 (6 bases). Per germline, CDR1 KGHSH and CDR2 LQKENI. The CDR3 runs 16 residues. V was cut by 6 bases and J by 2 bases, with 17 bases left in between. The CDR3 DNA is TGTGCCAGCTCCGTGGGGGGTCGTCGTACCTACAATGAGCAGTTCTTC. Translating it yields CASSVGGRRTYNEQFF.

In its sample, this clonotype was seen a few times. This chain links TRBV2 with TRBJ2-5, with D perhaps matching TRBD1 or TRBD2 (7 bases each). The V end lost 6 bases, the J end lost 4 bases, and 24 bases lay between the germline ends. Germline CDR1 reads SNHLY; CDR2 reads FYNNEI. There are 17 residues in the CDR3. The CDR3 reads CASRSRGGRGRGETQYF. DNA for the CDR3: TGTGCCAGCAGGTCCAGGGGGGGCCGCGGGAGAGGAGAGACCCAGTACTTC.

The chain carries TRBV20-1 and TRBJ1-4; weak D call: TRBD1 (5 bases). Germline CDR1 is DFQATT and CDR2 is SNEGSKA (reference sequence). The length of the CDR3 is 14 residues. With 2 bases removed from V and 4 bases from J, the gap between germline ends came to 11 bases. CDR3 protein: CSARPGNINEKLFF. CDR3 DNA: TGCAGTGCTAGACCAGGGAACATTAATGAAAAACTGTTTTTT.

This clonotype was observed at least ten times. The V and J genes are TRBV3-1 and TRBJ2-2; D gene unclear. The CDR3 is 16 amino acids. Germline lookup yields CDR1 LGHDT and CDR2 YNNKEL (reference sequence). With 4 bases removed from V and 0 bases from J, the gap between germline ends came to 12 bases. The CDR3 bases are TGTGCCAGCAGCCGCACGACCCGAGCGAACACCGGGGAGCTGTTTTTT. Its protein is CASSRTTRANTGELFF.

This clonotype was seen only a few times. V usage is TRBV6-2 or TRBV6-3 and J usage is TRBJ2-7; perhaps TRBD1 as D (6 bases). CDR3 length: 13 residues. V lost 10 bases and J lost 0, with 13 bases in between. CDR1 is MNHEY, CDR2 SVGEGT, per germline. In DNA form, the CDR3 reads TGTGCCACCGACAGGCCCGTCTCCTACGAGCAGTACTTC. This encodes CATDRPVSYEQYF.

CDR3 sequence reads: CSASITSGSYEQYF. Here the CDR3 DNA reads TGCAGTGCTAGCATTACTAGCGGGTCCTACGAGCAGTACTTC. This chain connects TRBV20-1 to TRBJ2-7, with 9 bases lining up with TRBD2. CDR3 size: 14 residues. Trimming took 3 bases from V and 1 from J; bases not matched to a gene: 4. Germline V lookup: CDR1 DFQATT, CDR2 SNEGSKA (reference sequence).

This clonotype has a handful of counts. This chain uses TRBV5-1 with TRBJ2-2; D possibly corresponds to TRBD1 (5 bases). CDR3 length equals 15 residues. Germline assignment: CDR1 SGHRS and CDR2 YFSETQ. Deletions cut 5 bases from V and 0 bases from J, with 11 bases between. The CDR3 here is CASSQQVANTGELFF. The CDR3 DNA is TGCGCCAGCAGTCAACAGGTCGCGAACACCGGGGAGCTGTTTTTT.

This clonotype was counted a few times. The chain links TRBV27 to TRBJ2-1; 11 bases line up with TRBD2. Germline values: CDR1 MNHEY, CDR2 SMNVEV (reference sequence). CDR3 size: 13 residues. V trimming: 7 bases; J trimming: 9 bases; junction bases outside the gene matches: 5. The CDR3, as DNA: TGTGCCAGCACGTCGACTAGCGGGACTGAGCAGTTCTTC. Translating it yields CASTSTSGTEQFF.

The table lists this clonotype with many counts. The CDR3 sequence: CATGGRNIQYF. The CDR3 DNA is TGTGCCACCGGGGGACGCAACATTCAGTACTTC. The rearrangement links TRBV7-9 to TRBJ2-4; weak D call: TRBD2 (6 bases). V gave up 10 bases and J gave up 7 bases, with 11 bases separating them. The CDR3 runs 11 residues. Germline-derived CDR1 and CDR2 are SEHNR and FQNEAQ (reference sequence). Variable domain in full (rest from reference TRBV7-9 and TRBJ2-4): DTGVSQNPRHKITKRGQNVTFRCDPISEHNRLYWYRQTLGQGPEFLTYFQNEAQLEKSRLLSDRFSAERPKGSFSTLEIQRTEQGDSAMYLCATGGRNIQYFGAGTRLSVL.

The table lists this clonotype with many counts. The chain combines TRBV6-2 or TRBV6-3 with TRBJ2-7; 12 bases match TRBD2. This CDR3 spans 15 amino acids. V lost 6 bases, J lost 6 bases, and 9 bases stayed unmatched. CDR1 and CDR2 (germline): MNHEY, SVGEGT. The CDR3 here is CASSLRLAGEGEQYF. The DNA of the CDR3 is TGTGCCAGCAGCCTTAGACTAGCGGGAGAAGGCGAGCAGTACTTC.

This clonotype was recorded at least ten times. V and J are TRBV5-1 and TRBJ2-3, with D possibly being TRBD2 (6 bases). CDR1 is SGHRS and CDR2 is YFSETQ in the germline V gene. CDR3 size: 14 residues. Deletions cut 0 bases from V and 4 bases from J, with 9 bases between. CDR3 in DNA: TGCGCCAGCAGCTTGGCGAGGGAGGCAGATACGCAGTATTTT. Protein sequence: CASSLAREADTQYF.